The clone carrying this TCR beta chain was recorded only once. This entry belongs to a study of shared clonotypes between healthy human individuals. Here immunoSEQ multiplex PCR was the method, and the copy in TCRdb shows in-frame clones only, minus some. Among about 490,000 clones listed, around 80% were seen once. In germline, CDR1 is MNHEY, CDR2 SVGAGI. Trimming left V 0 bases short and J 8 bases short, with 14 bases between. CDR3 size: 15 residues. The sequencing sample was made of PBMCs. The clonotype was recovered from a middle-aged woman in good health. Some clones in this sample may be carry-over from other donors' samples. The chain has TRBV6-5 and TRBJ2-1; tentatively, D is TRBD1 (6 bases). CDR3 in DNA: TGTGCCAGCAGTTACTCGGGCCAAGGGACATATGAGCAGTTCTTC. It specifies CASSYSGQGTYEQFF.